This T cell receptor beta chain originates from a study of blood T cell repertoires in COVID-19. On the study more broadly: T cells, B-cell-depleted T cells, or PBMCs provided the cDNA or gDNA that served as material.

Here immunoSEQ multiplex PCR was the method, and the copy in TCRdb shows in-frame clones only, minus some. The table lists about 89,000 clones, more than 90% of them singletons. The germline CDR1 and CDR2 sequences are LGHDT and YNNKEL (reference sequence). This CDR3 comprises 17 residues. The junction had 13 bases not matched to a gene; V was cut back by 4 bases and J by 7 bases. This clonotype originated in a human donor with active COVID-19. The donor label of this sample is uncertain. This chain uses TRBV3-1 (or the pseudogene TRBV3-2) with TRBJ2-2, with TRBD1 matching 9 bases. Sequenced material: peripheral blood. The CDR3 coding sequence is TGTGCCAGCAGCCCACCGGTCGGGACAGGGTTCTTCGGGGAGCTGTTTTTT. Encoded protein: CASSPPVGTGFFGELFF.